The rows below give T cell receptor beta chains drawn from one sample of a study of neurological immune-mediated disorders. A single record per CDR3 protein comes from TCRdb applying MiXCR to the 5' RACE reads. Of under 85,000 distinct CDR3 sequences in the sample, over 5% were seen once. What was sequenced was PBMCs. All receptors come from a human donor with multiple sclerosis. The donor label of this sample is uncertain. The CDR3 runs from the conserved cysteine through the conserved F or W. Clone size is stated in some rows and not others, as once, few, many or a class when expanded.

clone size | V gene | CDR3 protein
many | TRBV5-1 | CASSLLTGAPEAFF
many | TRBV15 | CATSPRLQGSNYGYTF
many | TRBV5-8 | CASSPKDLPNYGYTF
many | TRBV5-1 | CASSPGVPSYGYTF
many | TRBV7-6 | CASSPSGQGVYEQYF
many | TRBV20-1 | CSALTNEKLFF
many | TRBV6-6 | CASSIRKTGTPNTGELFF
many | TRBV2 | CASSPSGGALFF
many | TRBV5-1 | CASSFRTGARNTEAFF
many | TRBV7-2 | CASSFGPLLGRHGYTF
many | TRBV6-5 | CASGPPGHHYEQYF
many | TRBV20-1 | CSASGTEDTDTQYF
many | TRBV5-1 | CASSLGELLSYEQYF
many | TRBV5-1 | CASTTGVAYNEQFF
many | TRBV3-1 | CASSQEGVADTQYF
many | TRBV20-1 | CSASGRAYEQYF
many | TRBV7-3 | CASSLLGTGVNEKLFF
many | TRBV5-1 | CASSPQVSGNTIYF
many | TRBV6-5 | CASRNKPISSYEQYF
. | TRBV12-3/TRBV12-4 | CASSLTGANGYTF
many | TRBV20-1 | CSLRRYSYNSPLHF
many | TRBV20-1 | CSAREGGSNQPQHF
many | TRBV7-9 | CASTGPVRGPYGYTF
many | TRBV9 | CASSVDPTSGGAHTQYF
many | TRBV5-5 | CASSFRDPRTEAFF
many | TRBV2 | CASSPGTFNYEQYF
many | TRBV4-1 | CASSLATGGTDTQYF
many | TRBV5-1 | CASSFTGRTSGNTIYF
many | TRBV5-1 | CASSRYGSQATYEQYF
many | TRBV20-1 | CSAAQGYNTEAFF
many | TRBV5-1 | CASSFTGRNTEAFF
many | TRBV10-3 | CAISKTGTTSYGYTF
many | TRBV7-2 | CASSLARLAGGEQFF
many | TRBV5-8 | CASSSAVEAFF
many | TRBV9 | CASSGRGRLDGYTF
many | TRBV6-5 | CASSPFGGGRTDTQYF